This TCR beta chain was found in a study of T cell repertoires in cytomegalovirus infection (dated by TCRdb to between 2019 and 2020). Regarding the complete study: The peptide stimulations were aimed at well-studied HLA-B-restricted epitopes as well as recently identified HLA-C-restricted CMV epitopes, whose presentation resists viral immunomodulation. Because public TCR beta signatures pointed to carriage of CMV infection together with the matching HLA type, the HLA type of each donor mattered for the analysis. Broad study findings and their caveats: The ex vivo response was dominated by HLA-C-restricted CMV-specific TCR beta clonotypes, which also provided the single most frequent clonotype in two of eight donors. In both this cohort and an independent roughly 350-donor cohort, the cumulative frequency of public TCR beta family members distinguished carriers of CMV infection plus the relevant HLA type.

Sequencer: Illumina HiSeq 1500. In TCRdb, the public reads were trimmed at Q25 with fastp and aligned with MiXCR, with productive beta chains retained. All rows with the same CDR3 protein become a single entry with the most common DNA and genes. Present in this sample are 800,000 to 950,000 distinct CDR3 sequences, approximately 32% of which were seen just once. The leading ten clones occupy 9.5% to 15% of the sample. Concerning this clonotype itself: The antigen it recognizes is unknown. No per-base quality is available; no much larger clone lies one base away.

This sample's treatment or condition label indicates: in vitro stimulation with specific CMV peptide epitopes to enrich CMV-specific T cells. Trimming takes 7 bases off V and 4 bases off J; junction bases not matched to a gene: 13. The germline V gene provides CDR1 MNHGY and CDR2 SAAAGT. CDR3 length: 17 amino acids, cysteine to phenylalanine. The read is trimmed to its CDR3 DNA, 51 bases read in frame from base 1. The TCR sequence derives from a human donor in good health (CMV status not recorded). Some clones in this sample may be carry-over from other donors' samples. The material sequenced was cultured CD8+ T cells from PBMCs, taken from culture after CMV antigen stimulation. The rearrangement combines TRBV6-8 with TRBJ2-2; TRBD1 agrees with 9 junctional bases. The CDR3 reads as follows: CASIHLRGQGGTGELFF. The bases read TGTGCCAGCATCCACCTTCGGGGACAGGGAGGCACCGGGGAGCTGTTTTTT.